The 20 T cell receptor beta chains below come from one sample, sequenced in a study of identical twins' blood T cells. TCRdb reanalysed the 5' RACE reads using MiXCR and keeps one entry per CDR3 protein. The table lists roughly 380,000 distinct CDR3 sequences, over 25% of them singletons. Sequences were obtained from PBMCs. The receptors come from a woman aged 18-55 years in good health.

This clonotype appeared a few times. J is TRBJ2-3 and V is TRBV7-2; D is unclear. Per germline, CDR1 SGHTA and CDR2 FQGNSA. The CDR3 covers 15 residues. V gave up 2 bases and J gave up 3 bases, with 12 bases separating them. This CDR3 reads CASSLRQSSTDTQYF. CDR3 DNA sequence: TGTGCCAGCAGCTTACGACAATCGAGTACAGATACGCAGTATTTT.

The sample holds a few counts of this clonotype. The V and J genes are TRBV7-2 and TRBJ1-2, with a tentative D call TRBD1 (5 bases). V was clipped by 7 bases and J by 8 bases, with 14 bases between them. Germline V gene sequence: CDR1 SGHTA, CDR2 FQGNSA. The CDR3 spans 12 residues. This chain's CDR3 is CASTLRGRGYTF. CDR3 DNA sequence: TGTGCCAGCACCTTGAGGGGCAGGGGCTACACCTTC.

A note on this clonotype: A much larger clone sits a single nucleotide away, making a read error possible. The genes are TRBV10-3 and TRBJ1-2; D is perhaps TRBD1 (5 bases). The CDR3 totals 14 residues. Germline V lookup: CDR1 ENHRY, CDR2 SYGVKD. The CDR3 here is CAIGESGVLYGYTF. DNA of the CDR3: TGTGCCATCGGTGAGTCGGGGGTCCTCTATGGCTACACCTTC.

The V gene is TRBV7-2, the J gene TRBJ1-4; a weak D match, TRBD1 (6 bases). V lost 5 bases to trimming and J lost 0 bases, with 10 bases between them. CDR1 is SGHTA and CDR2 is FQGNSA in the germline V gene. CDR3 length: 15 amino acids. This CDR3 is CASSATGSTNEKLFF. DNA of the CDR3: TGTGCCAGCAGCGCCACAGGGTCAACTAATGAAAAACTGTTTTTT.

The table lists this clonotype with a few counts. V usage is TRBV11-2 and J usage is TRBJ2-1; tentatively, D is TRBD2 (5 bases). This CDR3 has 11 residues. Per germline, CDR1 SGHAT and CDR2 FQNNGV. V lost 5 bases to trimming and J lost 10 bases, with 9 bases between them. Here the CDR3 reads CASSLAGEQFF. DNA for the CDR3: TGTGCCAGCAGCCTAGCTGGCGAGCAGTTCTTC.

This clonotype showed up many times. The chain is built from TRBV29-1 and TRBJ2-6; tentatively, D is TRBD2 (5 bases). Trimming shortened V by 3 bases and J by 2 bases, and 8 bases separated the two germline ends. The germline CDR1 and CDR2 sequences are SQVTM and ANQGSEA. CDR3 length: 14 amino acids. CDR3 sequence: CSVEMRAGANVLTF. The CDR3 bases are TGCAGCGTTGAGATGCGGGCTGGGGCCAACGTCCTGACTTTC.

This clonotype came up a few times. The V and J genes are TRBV27 and TRBJ2-3; 8 positions agree with TRBD2. This CDR3 comprises 17 residues. Germline V gene lookup returns CDR1 MNHEY and CDR2 SMNVEV (reference sequence). V shed 3 bases and J 1 base; nucleotides not matched to a gene: 9. DNA of the CDR3: TGTGCCAGCAGTTTCGCTCGGACTAGCAAGGGCACAGATACGCAGTATTTT. It specifies CASSFARTSKGTDTQYF.

This chain links TRBV19 with TRBJ1-4, with TRBD1 as a possible D gene (6 bases). The length of the CDR3 is 16 residues. Trimming shortened V by 6 bases and J by 1 base, and 15 bases separated the two germline ends. Germline loops: CDR1 LNHDA, CDR2 SQIVND (reference sequence). This CDR3 is CASSPTGSGTNEKLFF. The DNA for the CDR3 is TGTGCCAGTAGCCCCACAGGGAGCGGAACTAATGAAAAACTGTTTTTT.

About this clonotype: One junction end does not reproduce the germline sequence, and a read error may be involved. The V and J genes are TRBV5-1 and TRBJ2-1; 9 positions match TRBD2. Germline V gene data show CDR1 as SGHRS and CDR2 as YFSETQ. The CDR3 consists of 15 residues. CDR3 sequence: CASSLAGGSYNEQLF. The DNA of the CDR3 is TGCGCCAGCAGCTTAGCGGGGGGCTCCTACAATGAGCAGCTCTTC.

This clonotype was recorded many times. This chain links TRBV20-1 with TRBJ1-3; D uncertain. Germline assignment: CDR1 DFQATT and CDR2 SNEGSKA (reference sequence). The V gene lost 1 base and the J gene lost 0 bases, with 10 bases spanning the gap. This CDR3 contains 15 residues. The CDR3 DNA reads TGCAGTGCTAGAGGGGCCAGCGGCTCTGGAAACACCATATATTTT. Translating it yields CSARGASGSGNTIYF.

J is TRBJ2-2 and V is TRBV27; D is uncertain. Trimming took off 6 bases at V and 4 bases at J, with 12 bases between the two ends. Germline V gene lookup returns CDR1 MNHEY and CDR2 SMNVEV (reference sequence). CDR3 length: 14 amino acids. CDR3 bases: TGTGCCAGCAGCCTACCCCTCGGCACCGGGGAGCTGTTTTTT. Translated: CASSLPLGTGELFF.

In its sample, this clonotype was seen many times. The chain combines TRBV9 with TRBJ2-3; D gene uncertain. Germline V gene data show CDR1 as SGDLS and CDR2 as YYNGEE. This CDR3 is 12 amino acids long. Trimming removed 3 bases from V and 0 bases from J, with 2 bases in between. The CDR3 reads CASSASTDTQYF. CDR3 in DNA: TGTGCCAGCAGCGCCAGCACAGATACGCAGTATTTT.

The chain recombines TRBV6-6 with TRBJ1-1; maybe TRBD1 (5 bases). The germline gives CDR1 MNHNY, CDR2 SVGAGI (reference sequence). CDR3 length: 15 amino acids. The V and J ends lost 4 bases and 1 base respectively, with 13 bases between them. CDR3 nucleotide sequence: TGTGCCAGCAGTTTGCGGGGGGTTGGGAACACTGAAGCTTTCTTT. Protein sequence: CASSLRGVGNTEAFF.

The chain combines TRBV19 with TRBJ2-1; 10 nucleotides align to TRBD2. There are 16 residues in the CDR3. Germline CDR1 reads LNHDA; CDR2 reads SQIVND (reference sequence). Trimming took 7 bases from V and 5 from J; bases not matched to a gene: 11. The CDR3 reads CASTLRASGGDNEQFF. The CDR3 DNA sequence: TGTGCCAGTACCCTAAGGGCTAGCGGGGGAGACAATGAGCAGTTCTTC.

This clonotype was counted a few times. This sequence joins TRBV7-9 and TRBJ1-5; TRBD1 might be the D (5 bases). This CDR3 region has 14 residues. Trimming took off 5 bases at V and 7 bases at J, with 15 bases between the two ends. Per the germline V gene, CDR1 is SEHNR and CDR2 is FQNEAQ (reference sequence). The CDR3 sequence: CASSSTAGDQPQHF. Here the CDR3 DNA reads TGTGCCAGCAGCAGTACAGCTGGGGACCAGCCCCAGCATTTT.

This clonotype was observed a handful of times. The J gene is TRBJ2-1, the V gene TRBV10-2, with 8 bases lining up with TRBD2. Looked up from germline, CDR1 is WSHSY and CDR2 is SAAADI. J gave up 3 bases and V 3 bases, and 7 bases lay outside the gene matches. This CDR3 comprises 16 residues. The CDR3 DNA reads TGCGCCAGCAGTGACCTTACTAGCGGACTCTACAATGAGCAGTTCTTC. Protein product: CASSDLTSGLYNEQFF.

The rearrangement uses TRBV29-1 and TRBJ2-5; maybe TRBD1 (6 bases). Germline V lookup: CDR1 SQVTM, CDR2 ANQGSEA. The CDR3 extends over 11 amino acids. Deletions cut 7 bases from V and 5 bases from J, with 11 bases between. The CDR3: CSAGDRETQYF. As DNA, the CDR3 is TGCAGCGCAGGGGATAGGGAGACCCAGTACTTC.

This sequence joins TRBV20-1 and TRBJ1-6; perhaps TRBD1 as D (6 bases). CDR3 length equals 14 residues. Germline V gene sequence: CDR1 DFQATT, CDR2 SNEGSKA (reference sequence). V gave up 6 bases and J gave up 3 bases, with 12 bases separating them. The CDR3 DNA reads TGCAGTGCCGGGGAGGGGGGCTATAATTCACCCCTCCACTTT. Translated, it gives CSAGEGGYNSPLHF.

The V and J genes are TRBV7-6 and TRBJ1-1; D not certain. CDR1 and CDR2 (germline): SGHVS, FNYEAQ. Trimming took 6 bases from V and 0 from J, leaving 8 bases between them. The CDR3 loop spans 13 amino acids. As DNA, the CDR3 is TGTGCCAGCAGACACGCTGTGAACACTGAAGCTTTCTTT. As protein: CASRHAVNTEAFF.

This clonotype was counted a few times. This chain joins TRBV5-1 and TRBJ1-2, with TRBD1 matching over 8 bases. Losses at the gene ends were 1 base for V and 4 bases for J; bases not matched to a gene: 3. The CDR3 runs to 14 residues. In germline, CDR1 is SGHRS, CDR2 YFSETQ. The CDR3 coding sequence is TGCGCCAGCAGCTTGTCAGGGGGCGGCTATGGCTACACCTTC. The encoded protein is CASSLSGGGYGYTF.